This TCR beta chain stems from a study of cytomegalovirus exposure and HLA in healthy donors. This CDR3 has 15 amino acids. Germline V gives CDR1 SGHDN, CDR2 FVKESK. Trimming took off 2 bases at V and 0 bases at J, with 8 bases between the two ends. Both 60 Vbeta primers and 13 Jbeta primers went into the PCR. Only in-frame clones appear in the TCRdb table, and some are missing; sequencing was by immunoSEQ multiplex PCR. The sample has 180,000 or so clones; 77% are singletons. General study points: Some TCR beta chains (more than 150 of them) were listed as cytomegalovirus-associated. A later analysis showed HLA-associated TCR beta chains outstripping equally common others in clonal expansion.

This clone came up a few times. The antigen is unknown. The sequence derives from a man younger than 35 in good health and CMV-seronegative. Input material: PBMCs. This chain connects TRBV14 to TRBJ2-1; TRBD2 is a possible D gene (5 bases). This CDR3 is CASSQRGISYNEQFF. For the CDR3, the DNA is TGTGCCAGCAGCCAACGAGGGATCTCCTACAATGAGCAGTTCTTC.